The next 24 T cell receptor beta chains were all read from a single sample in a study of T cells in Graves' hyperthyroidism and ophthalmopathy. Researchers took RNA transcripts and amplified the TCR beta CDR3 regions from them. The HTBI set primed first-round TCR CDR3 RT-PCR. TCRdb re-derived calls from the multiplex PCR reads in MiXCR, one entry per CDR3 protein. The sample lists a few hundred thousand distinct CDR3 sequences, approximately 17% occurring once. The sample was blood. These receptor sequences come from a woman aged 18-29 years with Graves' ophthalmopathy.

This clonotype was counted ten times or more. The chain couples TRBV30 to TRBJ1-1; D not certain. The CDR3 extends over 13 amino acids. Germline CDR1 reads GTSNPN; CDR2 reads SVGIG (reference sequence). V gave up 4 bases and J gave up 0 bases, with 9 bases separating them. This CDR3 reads CAWTPRLNTEAFF. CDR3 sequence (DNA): TGTGCCTGGACGCCCCGCTTGAACACTGAAGCTTTCTTT.

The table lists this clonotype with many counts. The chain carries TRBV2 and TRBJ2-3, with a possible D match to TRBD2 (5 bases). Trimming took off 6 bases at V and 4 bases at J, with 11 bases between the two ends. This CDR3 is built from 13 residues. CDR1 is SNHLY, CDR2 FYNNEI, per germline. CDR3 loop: CASRASRSDTQYF. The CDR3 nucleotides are TGTGCCAGCAGGGCTAGCAGGTCAGATACGCAGTATTTT.

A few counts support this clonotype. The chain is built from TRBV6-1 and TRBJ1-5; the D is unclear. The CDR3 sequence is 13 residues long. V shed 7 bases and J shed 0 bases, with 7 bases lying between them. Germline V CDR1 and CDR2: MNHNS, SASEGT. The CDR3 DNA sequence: TGTGCCAGCACCATTAATAGCAATCAGCCCCAGCATTTT. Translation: CASTINSNQPQHF.

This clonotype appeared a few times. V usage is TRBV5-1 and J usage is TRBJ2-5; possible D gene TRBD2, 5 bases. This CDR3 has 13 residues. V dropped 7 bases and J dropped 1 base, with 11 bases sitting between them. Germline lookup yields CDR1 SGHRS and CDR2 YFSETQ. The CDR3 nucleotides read TGCGCCAGCCGACTGGAGGCCCAAGAGACCCAGTACTTC. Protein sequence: CASRLEAQETQYF.

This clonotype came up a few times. CDR3 amino acids: CASSLLGARETQYF. CDR3 in DNA: TGTGCCAGCTCTCTCTTGGGGGCCAGGGAGACCCAGTACTTC. V is TRBV27 and J is TRBJ2-5; D perhaps matches TRBD1 (6 bases). The CDR3 contains 14 residues. Germline values: CDR1 MNHEY, CDR2 SMNVEV (reference sequence). The V and J ends lost 8 bases and 5 bases respectively, with 18 bases between them.

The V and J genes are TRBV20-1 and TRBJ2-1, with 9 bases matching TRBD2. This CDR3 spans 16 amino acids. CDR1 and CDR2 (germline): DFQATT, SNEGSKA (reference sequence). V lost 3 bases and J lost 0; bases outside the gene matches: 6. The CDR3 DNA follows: TGCAGTGCTAGGAGACTAGCGGTTAACTCCTACAATGAGCAGTTCTTC. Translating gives CSARRLAVNSYNEQFF.

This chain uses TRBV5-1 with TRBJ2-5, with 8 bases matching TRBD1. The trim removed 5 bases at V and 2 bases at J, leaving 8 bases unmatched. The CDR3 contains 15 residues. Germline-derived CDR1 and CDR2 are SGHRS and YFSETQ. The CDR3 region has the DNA TGCGCCAGCAGTTCGAGCAGGGGGCCTCAAGAGACCCAGTACTTC. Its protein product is CASSSSRGPQETQYF.

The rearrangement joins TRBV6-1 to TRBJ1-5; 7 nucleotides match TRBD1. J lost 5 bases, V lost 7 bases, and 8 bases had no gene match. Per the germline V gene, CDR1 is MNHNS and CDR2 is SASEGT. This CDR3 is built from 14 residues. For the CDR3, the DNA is TGTGCCAGCAAAGAAGACAGGGCTCATCAGCCCCAGCATTTT. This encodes CASKEDRAHQPQHF.

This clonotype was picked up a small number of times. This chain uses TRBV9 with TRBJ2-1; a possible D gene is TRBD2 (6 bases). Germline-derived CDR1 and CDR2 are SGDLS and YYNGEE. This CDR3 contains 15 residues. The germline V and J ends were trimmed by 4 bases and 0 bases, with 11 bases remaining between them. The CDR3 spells CASSKIAVSYNEQFF. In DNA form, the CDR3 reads TGTGCCAGCAGCAAAATAGCGGTCTCCTACAATGAGCAGTTCTTC.

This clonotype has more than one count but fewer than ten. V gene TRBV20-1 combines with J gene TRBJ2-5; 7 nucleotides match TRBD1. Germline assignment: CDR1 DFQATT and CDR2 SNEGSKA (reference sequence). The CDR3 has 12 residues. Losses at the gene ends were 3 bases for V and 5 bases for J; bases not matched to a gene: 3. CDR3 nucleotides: TGCAGTGCTAGTAACAGGGGTGAGACCCAGTACTTC. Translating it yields CSASNRGETQYF.

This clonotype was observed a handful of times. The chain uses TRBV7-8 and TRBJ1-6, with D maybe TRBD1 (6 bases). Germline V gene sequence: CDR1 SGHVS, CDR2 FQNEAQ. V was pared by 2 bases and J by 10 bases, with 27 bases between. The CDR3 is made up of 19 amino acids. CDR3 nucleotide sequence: TGTGCCAGCAGCTTATCCAGGGCGGAAAGGACTAGGGGGGGATCACCCCTCCACTTT. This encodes CASSLSRAERTRGGSPLHF.

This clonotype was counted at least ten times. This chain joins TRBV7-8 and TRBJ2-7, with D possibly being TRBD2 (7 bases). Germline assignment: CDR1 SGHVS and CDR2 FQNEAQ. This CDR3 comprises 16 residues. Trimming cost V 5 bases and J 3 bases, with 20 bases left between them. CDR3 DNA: TGTGCCAGCAGCCGTAGGGGGGGTTCTTACGTCTACGAGCAGTACTTC. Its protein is CASSRRGGSYVYEQYF.

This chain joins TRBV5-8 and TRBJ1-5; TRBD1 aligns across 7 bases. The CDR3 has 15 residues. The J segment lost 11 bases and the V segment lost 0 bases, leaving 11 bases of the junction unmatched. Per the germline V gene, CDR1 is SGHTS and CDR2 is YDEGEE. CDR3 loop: CASSLGDSRALAQHF. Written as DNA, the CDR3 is TGTGCCAGCAGCTTGGGGGACAGTCGGGCTCTGGCCCAGCATTTT. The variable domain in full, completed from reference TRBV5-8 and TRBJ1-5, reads EAGVTQSPTHLIKTRGQQATLRCSPISGHTSVYWYQQALGLGLQFLLWYDEGEERNRGNFPPRFSGRQFPNYSSELNVNALELEDSALYLCASSLGDSRALAQHFGDGTRLSIL.

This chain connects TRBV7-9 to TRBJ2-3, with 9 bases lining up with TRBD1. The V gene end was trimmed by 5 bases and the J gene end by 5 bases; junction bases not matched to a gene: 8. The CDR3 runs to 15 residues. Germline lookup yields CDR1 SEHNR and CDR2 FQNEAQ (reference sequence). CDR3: CASSTPGQGIDTQYF. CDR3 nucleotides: TGTGCCAGCAGCACACCGGGACAGGGTATAGATACGCAGTATTTT.

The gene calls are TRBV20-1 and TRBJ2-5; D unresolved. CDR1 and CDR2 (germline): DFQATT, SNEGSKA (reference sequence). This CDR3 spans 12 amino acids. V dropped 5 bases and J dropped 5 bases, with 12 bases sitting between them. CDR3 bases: TGCAGTGCTCTGGTAGTAGGGGAGACCCAGTACTTC. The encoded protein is CSALVVGETQYF.

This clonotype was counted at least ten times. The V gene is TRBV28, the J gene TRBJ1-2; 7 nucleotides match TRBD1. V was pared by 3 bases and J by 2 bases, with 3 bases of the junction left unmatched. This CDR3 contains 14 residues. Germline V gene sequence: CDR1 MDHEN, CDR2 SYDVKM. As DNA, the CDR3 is TGTGCCAGCAGTTTCTCGACAGGGAACTATGGCTACACCTTC. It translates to CASSFSTGNYGYTF.

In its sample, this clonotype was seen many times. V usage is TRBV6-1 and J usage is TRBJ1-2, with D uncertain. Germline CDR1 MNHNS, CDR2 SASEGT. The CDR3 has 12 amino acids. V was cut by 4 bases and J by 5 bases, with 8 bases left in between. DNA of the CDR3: TGTGCCAGCAGTGCCACGGATTATGGCTACACCTTC. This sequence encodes CASSATDYGYTF.

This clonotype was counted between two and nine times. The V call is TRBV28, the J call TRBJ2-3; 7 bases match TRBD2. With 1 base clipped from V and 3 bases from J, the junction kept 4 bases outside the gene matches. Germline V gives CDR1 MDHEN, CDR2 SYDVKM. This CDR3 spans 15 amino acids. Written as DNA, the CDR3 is TGTGCCAGCAGTTTATTTTCCGGGGGGACAGATACGCAGTATTTT. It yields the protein CASSLFSGGTDTQYF.

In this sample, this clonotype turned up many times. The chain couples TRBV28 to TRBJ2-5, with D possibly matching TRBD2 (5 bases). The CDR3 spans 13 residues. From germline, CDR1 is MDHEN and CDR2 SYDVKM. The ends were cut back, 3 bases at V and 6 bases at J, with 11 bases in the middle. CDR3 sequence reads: CASSFSGMKTQYF. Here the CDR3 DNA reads TGTGCCAGCAGTTTCTCCGGGATGAAGACCCAGTACTTC.

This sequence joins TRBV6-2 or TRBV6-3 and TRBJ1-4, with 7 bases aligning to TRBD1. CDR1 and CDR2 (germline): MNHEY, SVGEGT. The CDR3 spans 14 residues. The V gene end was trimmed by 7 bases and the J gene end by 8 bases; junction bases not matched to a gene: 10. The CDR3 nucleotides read TGTGCCAGCAACCGTCCGGGACAGAAGGAAAAACTGTTTTTT. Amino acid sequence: CASNRPGQKEKLFF.

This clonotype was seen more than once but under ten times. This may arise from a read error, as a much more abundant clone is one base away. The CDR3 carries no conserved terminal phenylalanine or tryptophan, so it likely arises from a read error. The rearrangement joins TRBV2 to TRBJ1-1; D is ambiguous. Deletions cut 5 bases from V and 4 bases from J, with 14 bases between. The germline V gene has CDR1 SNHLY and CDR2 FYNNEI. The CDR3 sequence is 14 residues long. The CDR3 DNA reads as TGTGCCAGCAGTACTCCGACTCCGTCCACTGAAGCTTTCCTT. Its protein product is CASSTPTPSTEAFL.

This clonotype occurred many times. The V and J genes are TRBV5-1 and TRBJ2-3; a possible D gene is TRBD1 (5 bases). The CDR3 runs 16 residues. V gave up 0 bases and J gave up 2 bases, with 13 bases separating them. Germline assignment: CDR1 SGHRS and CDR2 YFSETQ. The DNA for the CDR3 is TGCGCCAGCAGCTTGGTCCTCCAGGGTTCCACAGATACGCAGTATTTT. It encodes CASSLVLQGSTDTQYF.

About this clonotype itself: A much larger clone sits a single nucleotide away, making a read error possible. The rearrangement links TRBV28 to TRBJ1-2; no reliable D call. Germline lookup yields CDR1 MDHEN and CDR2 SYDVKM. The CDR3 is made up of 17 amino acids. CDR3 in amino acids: CASSSVRLMKANYGCTF. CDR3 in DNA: TGTGCCAGCAGTTCCGTAAGATTGATGAAAGCTAACTATGGCTGCACCTTC.

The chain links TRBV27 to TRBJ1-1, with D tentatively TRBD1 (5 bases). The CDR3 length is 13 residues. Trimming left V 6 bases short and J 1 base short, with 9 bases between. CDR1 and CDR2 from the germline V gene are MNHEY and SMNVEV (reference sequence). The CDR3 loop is CASRTTENTEAFF. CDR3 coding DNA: TGTGCCAGCAGAACGACAGAGAACACTGAAGCTTTCTTT.